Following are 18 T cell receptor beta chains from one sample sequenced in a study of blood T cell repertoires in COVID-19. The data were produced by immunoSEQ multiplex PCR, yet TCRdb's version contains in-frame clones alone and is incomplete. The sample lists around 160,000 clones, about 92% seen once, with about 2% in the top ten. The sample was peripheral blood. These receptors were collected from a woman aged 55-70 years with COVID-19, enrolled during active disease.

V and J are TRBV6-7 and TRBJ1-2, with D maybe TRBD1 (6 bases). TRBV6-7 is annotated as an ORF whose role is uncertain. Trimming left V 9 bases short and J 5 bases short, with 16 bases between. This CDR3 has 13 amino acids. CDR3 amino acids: CARLTGHDYGYTF. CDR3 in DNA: TGTGCCAGGCTGACAGGACATGATTATGGCTACACCTTC.

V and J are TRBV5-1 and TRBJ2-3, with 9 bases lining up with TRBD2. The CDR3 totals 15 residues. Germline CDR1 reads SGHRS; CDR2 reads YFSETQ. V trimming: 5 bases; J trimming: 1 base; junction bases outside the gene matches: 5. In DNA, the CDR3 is TGCGCCAGCAGGCGGGGGGGAGACGGCACAGATACGCAGTATTTT. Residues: CASRRGGDGTDTQYF.

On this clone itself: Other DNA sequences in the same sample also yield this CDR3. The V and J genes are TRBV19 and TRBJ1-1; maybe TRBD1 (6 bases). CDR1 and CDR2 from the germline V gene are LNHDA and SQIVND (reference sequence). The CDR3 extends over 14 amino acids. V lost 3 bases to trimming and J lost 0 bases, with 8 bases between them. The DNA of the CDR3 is TGTGCCAGTAGTATTCAGGGGATGAACACTGAAGCTTTCTTT. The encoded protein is CASSIQGMNTEAFF.

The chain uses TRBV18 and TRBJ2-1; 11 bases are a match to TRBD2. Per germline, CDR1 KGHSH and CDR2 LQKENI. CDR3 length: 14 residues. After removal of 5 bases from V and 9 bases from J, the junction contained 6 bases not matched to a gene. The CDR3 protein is CASSGLAGGSEQFF. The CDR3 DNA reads TGTGCCAGCTCAGGGCTAGCGGGGGGCAGTGAGCAGTTCTTC. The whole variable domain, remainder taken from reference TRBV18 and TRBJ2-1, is NAGVMQNPRHLVRRRGQEARLRCSPMKGHSHVYWYRQLPEEGLKFMVYLQKENIIDESGMPKERFSAEFPKEGPSILRIQQVVRGDSAAYFCASSGLAGGSEQFFGPGTRLTVL.

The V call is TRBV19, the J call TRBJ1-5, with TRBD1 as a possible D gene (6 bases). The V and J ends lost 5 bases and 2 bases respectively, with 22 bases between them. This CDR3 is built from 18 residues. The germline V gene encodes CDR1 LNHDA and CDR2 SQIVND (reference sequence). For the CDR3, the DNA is TGTGCCAGTAGTTCCCGACAGAGGGCGGGGGCGGGCAATCAGCCCCAGCATTTT. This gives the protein CASSSRQRAGAGNQPQHF.

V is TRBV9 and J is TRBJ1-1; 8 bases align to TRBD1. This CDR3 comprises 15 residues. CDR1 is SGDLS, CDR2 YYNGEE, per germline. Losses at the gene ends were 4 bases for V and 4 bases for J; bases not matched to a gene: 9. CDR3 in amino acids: CASSPRQGPGTEAFF. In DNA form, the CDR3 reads TGTGCCAGCAGCCCCAGACAGGGGCCCGGCACTGAAGCTTTCTTT. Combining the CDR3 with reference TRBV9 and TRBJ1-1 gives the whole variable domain DSGVTQTPKHLITATGQRVTLRCSPRSGDLSVYWYQQSLDQGLQFLIQYYNGEERAKGNILERFSAQQFPDLHSELNLSSLELGDSALYFCASSPRQGPGTEAFFGQGTRLTVV.

In DNA, the CDR3 is TGTGCCAGCAGCGCCGGGACAGGGTTTGGCCAGCCCCAGCATTTT. Encoded protein: CASSAGTGFGQPQHF. This chain links TRBV7-8 with TRBJ1-5, with TRBD1 matching over 9 bases. Germline CDR1 reads SGHVS; CDR2 reads FQNEAQ. The J segment lost 7 bases and the V segment lost 5 bases, leaving 9 bases of the junction unmatched. This CDR3 spans 15 amino acids.

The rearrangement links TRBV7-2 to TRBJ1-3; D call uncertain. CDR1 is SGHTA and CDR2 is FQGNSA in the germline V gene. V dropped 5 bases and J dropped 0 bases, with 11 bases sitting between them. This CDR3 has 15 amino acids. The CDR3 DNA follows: TGTGCCAGCAGCGCAGTAACCTTCTCTGGAAACACCATATATTTT. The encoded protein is CASSAVTFSGNTIYF. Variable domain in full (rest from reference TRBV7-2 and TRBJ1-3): GAGVSQSPSNKVTEKGKDVELRCDPISGHTALYWYRQSLGQGLEFLIYFQGNSAPDKSGLPSDRFSAERTGGSVSTLTIQRTQQEDSAVYLCASSAVTFSGNTIYFGEGSWLTVV.

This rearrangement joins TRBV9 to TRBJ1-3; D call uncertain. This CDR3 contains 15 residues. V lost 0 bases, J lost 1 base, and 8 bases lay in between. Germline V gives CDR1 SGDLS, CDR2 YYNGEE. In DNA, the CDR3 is TGTGCCAGCAGCGTAGGGGGAGTGTCTGGAAACACCATATATTTT. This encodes CASSVGGVSGNTIYF.

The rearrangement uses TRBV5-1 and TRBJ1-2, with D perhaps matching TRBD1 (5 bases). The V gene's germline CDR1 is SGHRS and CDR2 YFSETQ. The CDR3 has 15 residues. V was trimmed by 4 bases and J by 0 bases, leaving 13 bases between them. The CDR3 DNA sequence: TGCGCCAGCAGCCCGCGACAGATAGCTAACTATGGCTACACCTTC. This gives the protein CASSPRQIANYGYTF.

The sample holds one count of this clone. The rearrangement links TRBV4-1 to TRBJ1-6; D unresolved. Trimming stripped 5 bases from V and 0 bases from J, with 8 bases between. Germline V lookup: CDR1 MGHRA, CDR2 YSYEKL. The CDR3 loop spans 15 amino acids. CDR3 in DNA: TGCGCCAGCAGCTATCGGAGCTCCTATAATTCACCCCTCCACTTT. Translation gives CASSYRSSYNSPLHF.

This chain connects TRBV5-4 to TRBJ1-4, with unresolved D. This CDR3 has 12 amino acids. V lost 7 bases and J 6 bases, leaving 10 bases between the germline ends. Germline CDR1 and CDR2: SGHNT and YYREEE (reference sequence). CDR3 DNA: TGTGCCAGCTCGGGGTATGATGAAAAACTGTTTTTT. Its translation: CASSGYDEKLFF.

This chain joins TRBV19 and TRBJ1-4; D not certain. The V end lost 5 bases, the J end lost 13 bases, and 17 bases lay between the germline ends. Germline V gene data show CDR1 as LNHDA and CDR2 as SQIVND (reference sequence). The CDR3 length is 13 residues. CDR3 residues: CASSSRSKMGLFF. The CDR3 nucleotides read TGTGCCAGTAGTTCAAGGAGCAAAATGGGACTGTTTTTT.

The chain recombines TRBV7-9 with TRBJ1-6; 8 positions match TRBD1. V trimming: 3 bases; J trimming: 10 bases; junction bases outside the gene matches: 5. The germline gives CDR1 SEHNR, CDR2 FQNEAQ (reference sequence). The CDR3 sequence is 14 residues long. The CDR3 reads CASSFGQGISPLHF. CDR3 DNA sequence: TGTGCCAGCAGCTTCGGACAGGGAATCTCACCCCTCCACTTT. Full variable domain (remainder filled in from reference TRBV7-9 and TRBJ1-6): DTGVSQNPRHKITKRGQNVTFRCDPISEHNRLYWYRQTLGQGPEFLTYFQNEAQLEKSRLLSDRFSAERPKGSFSTLEIQRTEQGDSAMYLCASSFGQGISPLHFGNGTRLTVT.

The CDR3 bases are TGTGCCAGTAGTGTACAGGGGGAAGGTCAGCCCCAGCATTTT. Protein: CASSVQGEGQPQHF. V gene TRBV19 combines with J gene TRBJ1-5; 8 bases line up with TRBD1. The CDR3 is 14 amino acids. With 5 bases clipped from V and 6 bases from J, the junction kept 6 bases outside the gene matches. The germline gives CDR1 LNHDA, CDR2 SQIVND (reference sequence). The full variable domain, with the rest looked up from reference TRBV19 and TRBJ1-5, is DGGITQSPKYLFRKEGQNVTLSCEQNLNHDAMYWYRQDPGQGLRLIYYSQIVNDFQKGDIAEGYSVSREKKESFPLTVTSAQKNPTAFYLCASSVQGEGQPQHFGDGTRLSIL.

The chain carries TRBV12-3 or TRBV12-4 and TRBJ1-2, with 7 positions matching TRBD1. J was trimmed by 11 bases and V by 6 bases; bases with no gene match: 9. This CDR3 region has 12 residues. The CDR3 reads CASSRARGAYTF. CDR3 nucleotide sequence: TGTGCCAGCAGCCGCGCCAGGGGGGCTTACACCTTC.

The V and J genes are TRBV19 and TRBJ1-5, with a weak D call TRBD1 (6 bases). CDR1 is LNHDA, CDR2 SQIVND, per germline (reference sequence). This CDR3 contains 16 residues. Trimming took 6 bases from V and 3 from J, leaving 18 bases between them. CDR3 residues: CASSLHVGGANQPQHF. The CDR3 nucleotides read TGTGCCAGTAGCCTCCATGTGGGGGGGGCCAATCAGCCCCAGCATTTT.

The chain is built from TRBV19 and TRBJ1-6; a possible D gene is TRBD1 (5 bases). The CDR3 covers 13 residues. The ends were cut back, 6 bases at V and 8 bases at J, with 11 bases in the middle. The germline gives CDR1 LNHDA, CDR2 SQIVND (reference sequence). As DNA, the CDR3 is TGTGCCAGTAGCAGGGATTCTGATTCACCCCTCCACTTT. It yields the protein CASSRDSDSPLHF.